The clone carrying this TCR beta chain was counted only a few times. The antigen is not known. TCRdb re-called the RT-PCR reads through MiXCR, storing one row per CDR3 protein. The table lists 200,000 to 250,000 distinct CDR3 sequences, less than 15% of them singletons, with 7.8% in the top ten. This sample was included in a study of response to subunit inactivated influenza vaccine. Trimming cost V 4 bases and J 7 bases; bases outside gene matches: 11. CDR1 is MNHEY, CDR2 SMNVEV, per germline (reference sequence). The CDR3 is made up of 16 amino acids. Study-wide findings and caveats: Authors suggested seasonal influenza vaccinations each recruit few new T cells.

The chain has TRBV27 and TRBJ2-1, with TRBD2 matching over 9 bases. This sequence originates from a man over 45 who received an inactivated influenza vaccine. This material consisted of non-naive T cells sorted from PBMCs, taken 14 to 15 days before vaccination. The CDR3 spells CASSYTMAGGINEQFF. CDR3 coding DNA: TGTGCCAGCAGTTATACGATGGCGGGGGGGATAAATGAGCAGTTCTTC.